These 20 T cell receptor beta chains originate from one sample sequenced in a study of blood T cell repertoires in COVID-19. Libraries were prepared by immunoSEQ multiplex PCR; TCRdb keeps only in-frame clonotypes and omits some of them. The profile covers around 95,000 clones, with 70% to 80% appearing a single time and approximately 29% taken by the ten largest. The sequencing input was peripheral blood. All receptors derive from a man in his 70s with active or convalescent COVID-19.

The rearrangement uses TRBV21-1 and TRBJ2-1; the listed D gene, TRBD2, was not tested against the DNA. TRBV21-1 is listed as a pseudogene. This CDR3 has 11 amino acids. The CDR3 region has the DNA TGTGCCAGCGGGGGGGCGAATGAGCAGTTCTTC. Protein product: CASGGANEQFF.

This clone was found a few times. V and J are TRBV7-3 and TRBJ2-7; TRBD1 is a possible D gene (5 bases). The length of the CDR3 is 13 residues. V shed 5 bases and J shed 4 bases, with 12 bases lying between them. In germline, CDR1 is SGHTA, CDR2 FQGTGA. The CDR3 region has the DNA TGTGCCAGCAGCCCTGCCCCAGGGTACGAGCAGTACTTC. The encoded protein is CASSPAPGYEQYF.

This sequence joins TRBV4-3 and TRBJ2-1; D possibly corresponds to TRBD1 (5 bases). CDR1 is LGHNA, CDR2 YSLEER, per germline. CDR3 size: 15 residues. V lost 1 base to trimming and J lost 2 bases, with 9 bases between them. CDR3 coding DNA: TGCGCCAGCAGCCAAGCAAGGGGCCCCTACAATGAGCAGTTCTTC. It is translated as CASSQARGPYNEQFF.

The rearrangement uses TRBV5-4 and TRBJ2-7; TRBD1 aligns across 10 bases. Germline assignment: CDR1 SGHNT and CDR2 YYREEE (reference sequence). This CDR3 comprises 15 residues. V gave up 1 base and J gave up 3 bases; unmatched junction bases: 4. The CDR3 spells CASSLSDRGLYEQYF. The CDR3 DNA follows: TGTGCCAGCAGCTTGTCTGACAGGGGGCTCTACGAGCAGTACTTC.

The chain employs TRBV24-1 and TRBJ1-5; D is uncertain. Trimming left V 5 bases short and J 1 base short, with 23 bases between. From germline, CDR1 is KGHDR and CDR2 SFDVKD. This CDR3 spans 19 amino acids. CDR3 in amino acids: CATSAHPGVGEGSNQPQHF. CDR3 DNA: TGTGCCACCAGTGCTCACCCCGGAGTGGGAGAGGGAAGCAATCAGCCCCAGCATTTT.

The V call is TRBV6-2 or TRBV6-3, the J call TRBJ2-1; 7 nucleotides match TRBD2. Germline V gene sequence: CDR1 MNHEY, CDR2 SVGEGT. Trimming at V came to 5 bases and at J to 4 bases, leaving 5 bases not matched to a gene. CDR3 length: 14 amino acids. This CDR3 is CASSVAGGYNEQFF. CDR3 DNA sequence: TGTGCCAGCAGTGTAGCGGGTGGTTACAATGAGCAGTTCTTC.

This clone showed up just a few times. The chain links TRBV25-1 to TRBJ2-2; D gene uncertain. The germline V gene has CDR1 MGHDK and CDR2 SYGVNS. The CDR3 is 12 amino acids. V lost 4 bases to trimming and J lost 6 bases, with 6 bases between them. The CDR3 DNA follows: TGTGCCAGCAGTGGCGGCCCCGGGGAGCTGTTTTTT. It encodes CASSGGPGELFF.

The CDR3 reads CASKPSLPGVNNEQFF. The CDR3 DNA follows: TGTGCCAGTAAGCCCTCTCTACCGGGAGTAAACAATGAGCAGTTCTTC. The chain joins TRBV19 to TRBJ2-1; D may be TRBD2 (6 bases). The length of the CDR3 is 16 residues. V lost 7 bases, J lost 5 bases, and 21 bases lay in between. CDR1 and CDR2 (germline): LNHDA, SQIVND (reference sequence).

The chain employs TRBV7-9 and TRBJ2-3, with D perhaps matching TRBD1 (5 bases). From germline, CDR1 is SEHNR and CDR2 FQNEAQ (reference sequence). This CDR3 has 15 residues. The ends were cut back, 5 bases at V and 0 bases at J, with 12 bases in the middle. The CDR3 region has the DNA TGTGCCAGCAGCCGGAGACAGACTAGCACAGATACGCAGTATTTT. Protein product: CASSRRQTSTDTQYF.

As for this clone: A read error may be the cause here, since a much bigger clone is one base away. The same CDR3 arises from other DNA sequences in this sample as well. The rearrangement uses TRBV29-1 and TRBJ2-1; the D gene is possibly TRBD2 (5 bases). CDR1 and CDR2 from the germline V gene are SQVTM and ANQGSEA. This CDR3 is 16 amino acids long. The CDR3 spells CSVVVAEGSSYNEQFF. CDR3 DNA sequence: TGTAGCGTTGTCGTGGCCGAGGGTAGTTCCTACAATGAGCAGTTCTTC.

The V gene is TRBV11-2, the J gene TRBJ2-5; possible D gene TRBD2, 7 bases. Deletions cut 5 bases from V and 5 bases from J, with 21 bases between. This CDR3 is 16 amino acids long. Germline CDR1 and CDR2: SGHAT and FQNNGV. This CDR3 reads CASSALQGGVGETQYF. CDR3 coding DNA: TGTGCCAGCAGCGCGCTCCAAGGGGGGGTTGGGGAGACCCAGTACTTC.

The gene calls are TRBV30 and TRBJ1-5; D is perhaps TRBD1 (6 bases). Trimming cost V 2 bases and J 0 bases, with 8 bases left between them. Germline CDR1 is GTSNPN and CDR2 is SVGIG (reference sequence). The CDR3 sequence is 14 residues long. CDR3: CAWSYRVSNQPQHF. Written as DNA, the CDR3 is TGTGCCTGGAGTTACAGGGTTAGCAATCAGCCCCAGCATTTT.

This clone was seen a handful of times. V and J are TRBV2 and TRBJ1-3; the D gene is possibly TRBD1 (6 bases). This CDR3 region has 16 residues. Germline CDR1 SNHLY, CDR2 FYNNEI. The V and J ends lost 6 bases and 0 bases respectively, with 15 bases between them. CDR3 bases: TGTGCCAGCAGCGAACAGGGCCTGAGCTCTGGAAACACCATATATTTT. It specifies CASSEQGLSSGNTIYF.

The chain has TRBV7-9 and TRBJ1-4, with a tentative D call TRBD1 (6 bases). The CDR3 loop spans 15 amino acids. V was cut by 5 bases and J by 3 bases, with 13 bases left in between. The V gene's germline CDR1 is SEHNR and CDR2 FQNEAQ (reference sequence). In DNA, the CDR3 is TGTGCCAGCAGCCCAGCAGGGGTACCTAATGAAAAACTGTTTTTT. Protein product: CASSPAGVPNEKLFF.

In DNA form, the CDR3 reads TGTGCCACCTGGGGGGGGAGCATGAAGCCCCAGCATTTT. This translates into CATWGGSMKPQHF. The V call is TRBV19, the J call TRBJ1-5; D is possibly TRBD1 (5 bases). Germline V gives CDR1 LNHDA, CDR2 SQIVND (reference sequence). V shed 10 bases and J shed 8 bases, with 18 bases lying between them. CDR3 length: 13 amino acids.

The chain has TRBV6-4 and TRBJ2-1; D remains ambiguous. This CDR3 comprises 15 residues. V was clipped by 0 bases and J by 7 bases, with 13 bases between them. Per the germline V gene, CDR1 is MRHNA and CDR2 is SNTAGT. The CDR3 here is CASSDSHISLNEQFF. As DNA, the CDR3 is TGTGCCAGCAGTGACTCACATATCTCCTTGAATGAGCAGTTCTTC.

V is TRBV5-1 and J is TRBJ1-2; TRBD1 matches at 7 bases. CDR1 is SGHRS, CDR2 YFSETQ, per germline. This CDR3 contains 14 residues. J was trimmed by 2 bases and V by 4 bases; bases with no gene match: 5. CDR3 in amino acids: CASSEGQPNYGYTF. Written as DNA, the CDR3 is TGCGCCAGCAGCGAGGGACAGCCGAACTATGGCTACACCTTC. The full variable domain, in which reference TRBV5-1 and TRBJ1-2 provide the parts outside the CDR3, is KAGVTQTPRYLIKTRGQQVTLSCSPISGHRSVSWYQQTPGQGLQFLFEYFSETQRNKGNFPGRFSGRQFSNSRSEMNVSTLELGDSALYLCASSEGQPNYGYTFGSGTRLTVV.

CDR3 protein: CASSLELVNTGELFF. CDR3 DNA: TGTGCCAGCAGCTTAGAACTCGTGAACACCGGGGAGCTGTTTTTT. The chain recombines TRBV7-8 with TRBJ2-2, with D uncertain. In germline, CDR1 is SGHVS, CDR2 FQNEAQ. Trimming took 1 base from V and 1 from J, leaving 7 bases between them. This CDR3 spans 15 amino acids. Supplemented by reference TRBV7-8 and TRBJ2-2, the full variable domain reads GAGVSQSPRYKVAKRGQDVALRCDPISGHVSLFWYQQALGQGPEFLTYFQNEAQLDKSGLPSDRFFAERPEGSVSTLKIQRTQQEDSAVYLCASSLELVNTGELFFGEGSRLTVL.

This chain links TRBV7-2 with TRBJ2-6; 12 bases align to TRBD2. The V and J ends lost 5 bases and 3 bases, in that order; junction bases with no gene match: 8. This CDR3 spans 18 amino acids. Per the germline V gene, CDR1 is SGHTA and CDR2 is FQGNSA. The CDR3 reads CASSLRLAGAGGANVLTF. CDR3 nucleotides: TGTGCCAGCAGCCTGCGACTAGCGGGAGCAGGTGGGGCCAACGTCCTGACTTTC.

This chain joins TRBV7-9 and TRBJ2-2; D perhaps matches TRBD1 (6 bases). Germline V CDR1 and CDR2: SEHNR, FQNEAQ (reference sequence). The CDR3 extends over 16 amino acids. V lost 5 bases and J lost 7, with 20 bases in between. The CDR3 DNA is TGTGCCAGCAGCCCCCTCGGGACACGAGAGGGCGGGGAGCTGTTTTTT. It is translated as CASSPLGTREGGELFF.